This T cell receptor (beta chain) came from a study of blood T cells in healthy people across ages. A sample-barcoded 5' primer and a J-beta primer mix were used in a second PCR of roughly 7 to 11 cycles. Every cDNA molecule bore a tag from a template-switch adaptor containing 12 random nucleotides. TCRdb processed the 5' RACE reads anew with MiXCR; each CDR3 protein has one entry. The sample records around 800,000 distinct CDR3 sequences, 46% being singletons. Trimming left V 4 bases short and J 4 bases short, with 16 bases between. This CDR3 is 15 amino acids long. Looked up from germline, CDR1 is MNHEY and CDR2 is SMNVEV (reference sequence). The draw of peripheral blood yielded approximately 10 milliliters from each donor.

V gene TRBV27 combines with J gene TRBJ1-1; possible D gene TRBD1, 5 bases. The receptor was isolated from an elderly man in good health. Sequencing input: blood. In DNA, the CDR3 is TGTGCCAGCAGTTCTCCCGGGGGGTTCGGCACTGAAGCTTTCTTT. Its translation: CASSSPGGFGTEAFF.